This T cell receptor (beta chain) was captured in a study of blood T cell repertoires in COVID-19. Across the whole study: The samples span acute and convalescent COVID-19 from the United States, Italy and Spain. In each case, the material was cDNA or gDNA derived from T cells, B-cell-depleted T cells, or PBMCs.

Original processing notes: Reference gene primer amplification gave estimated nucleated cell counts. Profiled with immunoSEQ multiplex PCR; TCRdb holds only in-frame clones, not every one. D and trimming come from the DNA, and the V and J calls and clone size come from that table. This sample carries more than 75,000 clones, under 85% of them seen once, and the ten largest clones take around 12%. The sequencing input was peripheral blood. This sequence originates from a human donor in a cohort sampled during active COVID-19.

The CDR3 protein is CASNLGQGNGYTF. In DNA, the CDR3 is TGTGCCAGCAATCTAGGACAGGGCAATGGCTACACCTTC. This rearrangement joins TRBV28 to TRBJ1-2; 8 nucleotides align to TRBD1. Germline values: CDR1 MDHEN, CDR2 SYDVKM. CDR3 size: 13 residues. Trimming took 7 bases from V and 6 from J; bases not matched to a gene: 7.